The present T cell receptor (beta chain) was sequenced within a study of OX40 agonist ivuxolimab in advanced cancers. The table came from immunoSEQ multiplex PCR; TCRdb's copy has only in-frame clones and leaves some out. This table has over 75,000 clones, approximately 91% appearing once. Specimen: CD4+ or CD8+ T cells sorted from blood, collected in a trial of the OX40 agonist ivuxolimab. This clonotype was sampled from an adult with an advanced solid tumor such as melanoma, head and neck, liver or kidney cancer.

CDR3 nucleotide sequence: TGTGCCAGCAGCCGGAGGGGACAGGGGGCATTAAACGAGCAGTACTTC. Protein sequence: CASSRRGQGALNEQYF. The chain couples TRBV21-1 to TRBJ2-7; the table's D call of TRBD1 was not tested on the DNA. TRBV21-1 constitutes a pseudogene. The CDR3 has 16 amino acids.